This TCR beta chain derives from a study of T-cell reconstitution after alpha-beta-depleted transplantation in children. This CDR3 spans 16 amino acids. V gave up 9 bases and J gave up 0 bases, with 18 bases separating them. Per germline, CDR1 LNHNV and CDR2 YYDKDF (reference sequence). General observations from the study: Surviving recipient T cells and thymic progenitors produced the high day-60 TCRbeta diversity seen in some patients.

Turning to this clonotype: Its target is not known.

This sample's TCRbeta library carried unique molecular identifier barcodes. TCRdb used MiXCR to reprocess the PCR reads, holding one entry per CDR3 protein. Among roughly 490,000 distinct CDR3 sequences listed, about an eighth were seen once. The sample was PBMCs, mostly from graft donor cells, taken 180 days after TCRalphabeta/CD19-depleted stem cell transplant. The gene calls are TRBV15 and TRBJ1-5; weak D call: TRBD1 (6 bases). This receptor was taken from a female patient aged 2-9 years who had a stem cell transplant for aplastic anemia, so the T cells may come from the graft donor. The CDR3 loop reads CATQGMHLHSNQPQHF. For the CDR3, the DNA is TGTGCCACGCAGGGGATGCACCTCCATAGCAATCAGCCCCAGCATTTT.